This TCR beta chain was documented in a study of T cell changes during pregnancy in multiple sclerosis. Some clones are missing from TCRdb's copy, which holds only in-frame ones; the method was immunoSEQ multiplex PCR. The sample contains tens of thousands of clones, 85% to 95% of which appear only once. This sequence was found in a female donor with multiple sclerosis, enrolled in a pregnancy study. Sequenced here: peripheral blood, sampled in the third trimester of pregnancy.

The CDR3 sequence: CASSEQGAQGGTEAFF. The CDR3 nucleotides read TGTGCCAGTAGTGAACAGGGGGCGCAAGGGGGGACTGAAGCTTTCTTT. The chain has TRBV19 and TRBJ1-1; 9 nucleotides align to TRBD1. After removal of 5 bases from V and 5 bases from J, the junction contained 12 bases not matched to a gene. There are 16 residues in the CDR3. Germline CDR1 LNHDA, CDR2 SQIVND (reference sequence). The variable domain in full, completed from reference TRBV19 and TRBJ1-1, reads DGGITQSPKYLFRKEGQNVTLSCEQNLNHDAMYWYRQDPGQGLRLIYYSQIVNDFQKGDIAEGYSVSREKKESFPLTVTSAQKNPTAFYLCASSEQGAQGGTEAFFGQGTRLTVV.